The clone carrying this T cell receptor beta chain was found many times. This entry comes from a study of CD8+ T cells in alopecia areata. Study details: Each of the treated patients was given oral tofacitinib, 5 to 10 mg twice daily, for moderate-to-severe alopecia areata. The tofacitinib course ran for 6 to 18 months and was followed by 6 months off drug.

cDNA prepared by RNA extraction and subsequent reverse transcription served as the template for sequencing. TCRdb's copy holds only in-frame clones and misses some; the assay was immunoSEQ multiplex PCR. The data contain 100,000 to 150,000 clones, 49% of them singletons. Both peripheral blood and punch biopsies of lesional scalp skin were obtained from patients who had alopecia areata. In germline, CDR1 is SEHNR, CDR2 FQNEAQ (reference sequence). V lost 1 base and J lost 2, with 9 bases in between. CDR3 length equals 15 residues. The J gene is TRBJ1-5, the V gene TRBV7-9; D unresolved. This clonotype was obtained from a human donor with alopecia areata. Sequencing was performed on CD8+ T cells sorted from blood, taken at week 0. CDR3 DNA: TGTGCCAGCAGCTTAGGAGTGACCGGCAATCAGCCCCAGCATTTT. It codes for CASSLGVTGNQPQHF.